The 26 T cell receptor beta chains presented below share a single source sample, sequenced in a study of T cell responses to AZD1222 COVID-19 vaccine. Data came from immunoSEQ multiplex PCR; TCRdb stores just in-frame clones and leaves some out. This table has about 94,000 clones, around 85% appearing once. The specimen comprised peripheral blood, sampled 28 days after the second AZD1222 dose. The source is an adult who received the AZD1222 COVID-19 vaccine.

The rearrangement links TRBV14 to TRBJ1-6; D not resolved. In germline, CDR1 is SGHDN, CDR2 FVKESK. V was shortened by 5 bases and J by 0 bases, with 11 bases between the two germline ends. The CDR3 runs 16 residues. CDR3 sequence reads: CASSSLRNSYNSPLHF. CDR3 bases: TGTGCCAGCAGCTCCCTGAGAAACTCCTATAATTCACCCCTCCACTTT.

The chain is built from TRBV10-3 and TRBJ1-4; D is unclear. The germline V gene encodes CDR1 ENHRY and CDR2 SYGVKD. This CDR3 comprises 10 residues. Deletions cut 10 bases from V and 8 bases from J, with 8 bases between. The CDR3 protein is CATREEKLFF. CDR3 nucleotide sequence: TGTGCCACAAGAGAGGAAAAACTGTTTTTT.

This rearrangement joins TRBV9 to TRBJ1-6; 11 nucleotides align to TRBD1. V was pared by 0 bases and J by 7 bases, with 3 bases of the junction left unmatched. CDR1 and CDR2 from the germline V gene are SGDLS and YYNGEE. The CDR3 extends over 16 amino acids. The CDR3: CASSVEGTGGNSPLHF. CDR3 bases: TGTGCCAGCAGCGTAGAGGGGACAGGGGGAAATTCACCCCTCCACTTT.

The J gene is TRBJ1-2, the V gene TRBV28, with D hard to call. Looked up from germline, CDR1 is MDHEN and CDR2 is SYDVKM. The CDR3 loop spans 15 amino acids. The V end was cut by 6 bases, the J end by 5 bases, with 19 bases between. CDR3 coding DNA: TGTGCCAGCAGGATTCCGGACGGAACCATTTATGGCTACACCTTC. Encoded protein: CASRIPDGTIYGYTF.

The chain employs TRBV2 and TRBJ2-2; 9 nucleotides line up with TRBD1. The CDR3 totals 17 residues. The germline gives CDR1 SNHLY, CDR2 FYNNEI. With V trimmed by 7 bases and J by 2 bases, 11 bases remained unmatched. The CDR3 region is CASIDINRGRNTGELFF. For the CDR3, the DNA is TGTGCCAGCATCGACATCAACAGGGGGCGCAACACCGGGGAGCTGTTTTTT.

This chain links TRBV29-1 with TRBJ2-1; 12 bases match TRBD2. CDR3 length equals 13 residues. Germline assignment: CDR1 SQVTM and CDR2 ANQGSEA. Unmatched junction bases numbered 3, after V lost 4 bases and J lost 8 bases. Here the CDR3 reads CSVVTSGRDEQFF. The CDR3 DNA follows: TGCAGCGTTGTGACTAGCGGGAGAGATGAGCAGTTCTTC.

This clone appeared a single time. The genes are TRBV5-1 and TRBJ2-6; D ambiguous. Germline values: CDR1 SGHRS, CDR2 YFSETQ. CDR3 length: 14 residues. V was shortened by 4 bases and J by 3 bases, with 8 bases between the two germline ends. Written as DNA, the CDR3 is TGCGCCAGCAGCCCGGCGTTTGGGGCCAACGTCCTGACTTTC. It is translated as CASSPAFGANVLTF.

The J gene is TRBJ2-7, the V gene TRBV6-6; no clear D gene. Germline-derived CDR1 and CDR2 are MNHNY and SVGAGI (reference sequence). Deletions cut 6 bases from V and 6 bases from J, with 12 bases between. The length of the CDR3 is 12 residues. In DNA, the CDR3 is TGTGCCAGCAGCCCCCCCCAGACCGAGCAGTACTTC. This encodes CASSPPQTEQYF.

The chain recombines TRBV12-3 or TRBV12-4 with TRBJ1-1; D call uncertain. V lost 3 bases to trimming and J lost 8 bases, with 10 bases between them. The CDR3 loop spans 12 amino acids. The CDR3 coding sequence is TGTGCCAGCAGTTTGAACAAAAAAGAAGCTTTCTTT. Translated: CASSLNKKEAFF.

The chain carries TRBV5-1 and TRBJ2-7; 8 nucleotides agree with TRBD1. The CDR3 spans 15 residues. Germline CDR1 reads SGHRS; CDR2 reads YFSETQ. After removal of 1 base from V and 3 bases from J, the junction contained 6 bases not matched to a gene. Here the CDR3 reads CASSLRQGRFYEQYF. DNA for the CDR3: TGCGCCAGCAGCTTGAGACAGGGGAGGTTCTACGAGCAGTACTTC. Full variable domain (remainder filled in from reference TRBV5-1 and TRBJ2-7): KAGVTQTPRYLIKTRGQQVTLSCSPISGHRSVSWYQQTPGQGLQFLFEYFSETQRNKGNFPGRFSGRQFSNSRSEMNVSTLELGDSALYLCASSLRQGRFYEQYFGPGTRLTVT.

The table lists this clone with a few counts. The chain joins TRBV2 to TRBJ1-5, with D possibly being TRBD1 (6 bases). The germline CDR1 and CDR2 sequences are SNHLY and FYNNEI. The germline V and J ends were trimmed by 1 base and 4 bases, with 17 bases remaining between them. This CDR3 region has 17 residues. The CDR3, as DNA: TGTGCCAGCAGTGAAGTGACAGGCTTCGTTCGGAATCAGCCCCAGCATTTT. This sequence encodes CASSEVTGFVRNQPQHF. Combining the CDR3 with reference TRBV2 and TRBJ1-5 gives the whole variable domain EPEVTQTPSHQVTQMGQEVILRCVPISNHLYFYWYRQILGQKVEFLVSFYNNEISEKSEIFDDQFSVERPDGSNFTLKIRSTKLEDSAMYFCASSEVTGFVRNQPQHFGDGTRLSIL.

CDR3 in amino acids: CASSLEVNTEAFF. The CDR3, as DNA: TGCGCCAGCAGCTTGGAGGTGAACACTGAAGCTTTCTTT. The chain is built from TRBV5-1 and TRBJ1-1; D is unclear. Germline CDR1 is SGHRS and CDR2 is YFSETQ. The CDR3 runs to 13 residues. Trimming pared 0 bases from V and 0 bases from J, leaving 3 bases between.

V usage is TRBV7-8 and J usage is TRBJ2-2, with 8 bases fitting TRBD1. CDR3 length equals 19 residues. V gave up 4 bases and J gave up 9 bases; unmatched junction bases: 22. CDR1 SGHVS and CDR2 FQNEAQ come from the germline V gene. The CDR3 region is CASSSTATAYGQGVWELFF. DNA of the CDR3: TGTGCCAGCAGCTCCACCGCCACGGCCTACGGACAGGGCGTCTGGGAGCTGTTTTTT.

This clone has just one count. The J gene is TRBJ2-7, the V gene TRBV27; D possibly uses TRBD1 or TRBD2 (5 bases each). V dropped 8 bases and J dropped 3 bases, with 14 bases sitting between them. Germline CDR1 MNHEY, CDR2 SMNVEV (reference sequence). The CDR3 is made up of 13 amino acids. Here the CDR3 reads CASGEGTGYEQYF. The CDR3 nucleotides are TGTGCCAGCGGCGAAGGGACCGGCTACGAGCAGTACTTC.

The V gene is TRBV5-6, the J gene TRBJ2-1, with 12 bases that match TRBD2. CDR1 and CDR2 from the germline V gene are SGHDT and YYEEEE. This CDR3 is built from 15 residues. Trimming took 1 base from V and 7 from J; bases not matched to a gene: 3. CDR3 DNA sequence: TGTGCCAGCAGCTTGCTAGCGGGGGGGCGGAATGAGCAGTTCTTC. Translated: CASSLLAGGRNEQFF.

This sequence joins TRBV24-1 and TRBJ2-1; the D is unclear. The V and J ends lost 1 base and 1 base respectively, with 13 bases between them. The CDR3 is 17 amino acids. Germline loops: CDR1 KGHDR, CDR2 SFDVKD. DNA for the CDR3: TGTGCCACCAGTGATTTACCTACCCACGGGTCCTACAATGAGCAGTTCTTC. Translation gives CATSDLPTHGSYNEQFF.

This chain links TRBV6-5 with TRBJ2-2; no clear D. Trimming took off 4 bases at V and 5 bases at J, with 8 bases between the two ends. The CDR3 sequence is 13 residues long. Per the germline V gene, CDR1 is MNHEY and CDR2 is SVGAGI. CDR3 DNA sequence: TGTGCCAGCAGTTTCACGGCGACCGGGGAGCTGTTTTTT. Translation: CASSFTATGELFF.

The count of this clone is one. The J gene is TRBJ2-7, the V gene TRBV6-6; the match to TRBD2 covers 7 bases. The CDR3 contains 15 residues. The germline V gene has CDR1 MNHNY and CDR2 SVGAGI (reference sequence). V dropped 5 bases and J dropped 4; count of bases not matched to a gene: 11. Here the CDR3 reads CASSPPTAGVYEQYF. The CDR3 region has the DNA TGTGCCAGCAGTCCGCCTACGGCGGGAGTTTACGAGCAGTACTTC.

This chain links TRBV7-3 with TRBJ2-1; D gene uncertain. The CDR3 is 13 residues long. V was clipped by 1 base and J by 4 bases, with 5 bases between them. Germline CDR1 and CDR2: SGHTA and FQGTGA. DNA of the CDR3: TGTGCCAGCAGCTTAAATCAGTACAATGAGCAGTTCTTC. It specifies CASSLNQYNEQFF.

This rearrangement joins TRBV30 to TRBJ2-3, with D perhaps matching TRBD1 or TRBD2 (5 bases each). V was cut by 4 bases and J by 2 bases, with 16 bases left in between. Germline assignment: CDR1 GTSNPN and CDR2 SVGIG (reference sequence). The CDR3 extends over 15 amino acids. The CDR3 sequence: CAWNQPGPFTDTQYF. As DNA, the CDR3 is TGTGCCTGGAACCAGCCGGGACCCTTCACAGATACGCAGTATTTT.

The genes are TRBV12-3 or TRBV12-4 and TRBJ1-4, with no clear D. The CDR3 is 12 residues long. V lost 4 bases to trimming and J lost 13 bases, with 13 bases between them. CDR3 DNA sequence: TGTGCCAGCAGTTCCCTCCGTCTAGGACTGTTTTTT. Its translation is CASSSLRLGLFF.

This clone was observed once. The chain employs TRBV4-1 and TRBJ1-2; D gene ambiguous. Per the germline V gene, CDR1 is MGHRA and CDR2 is YSYEKL. The CDR3 has 14 amino acids. V gave up 4 bases and J gave up 4 bases, with 13 bases separating them. The CDR3 DNA reads as TGCGCCAGCAGCCCAAATGAGGGCTTCTATGGCTACACCTTC. Translating gives CASSPNEGFYGYTF.

This clone was detected a few times. This chain uses TRBV6-5 with TRBJ1-5; 10 bases match TRBD1. The V gene end was trimmed by 11 bases and the J gene end by 7 bases; junction bases not matched to a gene: 11. The CDR3 extends over 14 amino acids. Germline assignment: CDR1 MNHEY and CDR2 SVGAGI. The CDR3 nucleotides are TGTGCCTCCTCGGAGGACAGGGGGAGACAGCCCCAGCATTTT. Translation: CASSEDRGRQPQHF.

The gene calls are TRBV19 and TRBJ1-5, with D possibly matching TRBD1 (5 bases). V was shortened by 5 bases and J by 7 bases, with 21 bases between the two germline ends. The CDR3 length is 16 residues. Per the germline V gene, CDR1 is LNHDA and CDR2 is SQIVND (reference sequence). DNA for the CDR3: TGTGCCAGTAGTCCCCGCGGGCAGGGCCAAAAACAGCCCCAGCATTTT. Translating it yields CASSPRGQGQKQPQHF.

The chain links TRBV7-8 to TRBJ1-2; D might be TRBD1 (6 bases). The ends were cut back, 3 bases at V and 1 base at J, with 12 bases in the middle. CDR3 length equals 15 residues. Germline CDR1 and CDR2: SGHVS and FQNEAQ. CDR3 sequence: CASSFTGQINYGYTF. The CDR3, as DNA: TGTGCCAGCAGCTTTACAGGACAGATTAACTATGGCTACACCTTC.

The V gene is TRBV2, the J gene TRBJ1-1; no reliable D call. Trimming removed 7 bases at V and 0 bases at J, with 12 bases between. Germline lookup yields CDR1 SNHLY and CDR2 FYNNEI. This CDR3 has 14 amino acids. CDR3 protein: CASTEGSVNTEAFF. In nucleotides, the CDR3 is TGTGCCAGCACCGAGGGTTCGGTGAACACTGAAGCTTTCTTT.